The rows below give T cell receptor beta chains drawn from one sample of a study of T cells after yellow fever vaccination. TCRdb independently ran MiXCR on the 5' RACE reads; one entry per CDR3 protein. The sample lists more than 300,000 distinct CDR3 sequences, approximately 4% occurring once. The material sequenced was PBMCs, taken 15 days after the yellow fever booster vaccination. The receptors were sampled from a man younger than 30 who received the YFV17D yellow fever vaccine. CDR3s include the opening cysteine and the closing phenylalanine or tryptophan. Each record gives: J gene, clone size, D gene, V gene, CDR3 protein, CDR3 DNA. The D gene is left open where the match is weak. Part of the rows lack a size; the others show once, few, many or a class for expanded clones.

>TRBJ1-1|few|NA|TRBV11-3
CASSARLGTEAFF
TGTGCCAGCAGCGCCCGGTTGGGTACTGAAGCTTTCTTT
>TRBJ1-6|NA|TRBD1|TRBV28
CASSFPTGGGDSPLHF
TGTGCCAGCAGTTTCCCCACAGGGGGAGGGGACTCACCCCTCCACTTT
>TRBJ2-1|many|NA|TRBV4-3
CASSQDGGTYNEQFF
TGCGCCAGCAGCCAAGACGGGGGAACCTACAATGAGCAGTTCTTC
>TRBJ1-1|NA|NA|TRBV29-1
CSSARQRDTEAFF
TGCAGCTCGGCGCGACAGAGAGACACTGAAGCTTTCTTT
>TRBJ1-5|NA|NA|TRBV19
CATRGSLNQPQHF
TGTGCCACCCGAGGCAGCCTCAATCAGCCCCAGCATTTT
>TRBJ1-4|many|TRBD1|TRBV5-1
CASSLRDRGEKLFF
TGCGCCAGCAGCCTTCGGGACAGGGGTGAAAAACTGTTTTTT
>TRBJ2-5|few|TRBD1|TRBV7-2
CASSSTSGTGDLVTQYF
TGTGCCAGCAGCTCGACCTCCGGGACAGGGGACCTTGTGACCCAGTACTTC
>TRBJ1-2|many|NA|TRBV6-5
CASSDGYNYGYTF
TGTGCCAGCAGTGACGGATATAACTATGGCTACACCTTC
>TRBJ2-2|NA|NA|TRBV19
CASSIDWTGELFF
TGTGCCAGTAGTATAGACTGGACCGGGGAGCTGTTTTTT
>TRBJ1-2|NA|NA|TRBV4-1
CASSQEGSYYGYTF
TGCGCCAGCAGCCAAGAGGGATCCTACTATGGCTACACCTTC
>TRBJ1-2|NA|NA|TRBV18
CASATGSYGYTF
TGTGCCAGCGCAACAGGATCCTATGGCTACACCTTC
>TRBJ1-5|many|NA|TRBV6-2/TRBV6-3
CASSYFSGNQPQHF
TGTGCCAGCAGTTACTTTTCAGGGAATCAGCCCCAGCATTTT
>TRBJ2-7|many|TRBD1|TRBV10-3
CAISFSGTGDSYEQYF
TGTGCCATCAGTTTCTCCGGGACAGGGGATTCCTACGAGCAGTACTTC
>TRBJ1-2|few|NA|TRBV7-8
CASSFVRQYGYTF
TGTGCCAGCAGCTTTGTTAGACAGTATGGCTACACCTTC
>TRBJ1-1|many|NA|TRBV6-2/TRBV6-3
CASSYFLDTEAFF
TGTGCCAGCAGTTACTTCTTGGACACTGAAGCTTTCTTT
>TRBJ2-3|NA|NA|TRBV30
CAWSTASTDTQYF
TGTGCCTGGAGTACAGCCAGCACAGATACGCAGTATTTT
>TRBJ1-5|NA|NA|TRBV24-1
CATSGGLGNQPQHF
TGTGCCACCAGTGGGGGCCTGGGCAATCAGCCCCAGCATTTT
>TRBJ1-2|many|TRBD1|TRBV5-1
CASSGQGYGYTF
TGCGCCAGCAGCGGACAGGGCTATGGCTACACCTTC
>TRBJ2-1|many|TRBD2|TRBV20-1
CSAWTSGGSYNEQFF
TGCAGTGCGTGGACTAGCGGGGGGTCTTACAATGAGCAGTTCTTC
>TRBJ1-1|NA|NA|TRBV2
CASRDSGTEAFF
TGTGCCAGCAGAGATTCCGGGACTGAAGCTTTCTTT
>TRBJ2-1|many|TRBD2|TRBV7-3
CASSKLAGEQFF
TGTGCCAGCAGCAAACTAGCGGGCGAGCAGTTCTTC
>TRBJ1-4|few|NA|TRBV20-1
CSARNNEKLFF
TGCAGTGCTAGGAATAATGAAAAACTGTTTTTT
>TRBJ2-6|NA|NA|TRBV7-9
CASSSPPVGANVLTF
TGTGCCAGCAGCTCACCTCCGGTCGGGGCCAACGTCCTGACTTTC
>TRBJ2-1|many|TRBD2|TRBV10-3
CAIRSSGSGVYNEQFF
TGTGCCATCAGATCCTCGGGTAGCGGGGTTTACAATGAGCAGTTCTTC
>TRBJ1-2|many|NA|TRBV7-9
CASSPGGPYGYTF
TGTGCCAGCAGCCCCGGGGGACCCTATGGCTACACCTTC
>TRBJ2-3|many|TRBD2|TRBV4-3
CASSQVAGVADTQYF
TGCGCCAGCAGCCAAGTGGCGGGGGTGGCAGATACGCAGTATTTT
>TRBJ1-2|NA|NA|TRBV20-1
CSAPPRGVGYGYTF
TGCAGTGCTCCCCCGAGGGGGGTGGGCTATGGCTACACCTTC
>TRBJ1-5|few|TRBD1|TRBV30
CAWSEDREIQPQHF
TGTGCCTGGAGTGAGGACAGGGAGATTCAGCCCCAGCATTTT
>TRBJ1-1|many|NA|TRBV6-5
CASSYSTGIRRLTEAFF
TGTGCCAGCAGTTACTCGACGGGTATAAGGCGGTTAACTGAAGCTTTCTTT
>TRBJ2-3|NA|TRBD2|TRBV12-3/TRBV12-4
CASSHPSGGTDTQYF
TGTGCCAGCAGTCATCCTAGCGGGGGTACAGATACGCAGTATTTT
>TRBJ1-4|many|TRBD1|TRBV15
CATSRMDRAQEKLFF
TGTGCCACCAGCCGGATGGACAGGGCGCAGGAAAAACTGTTTTTT
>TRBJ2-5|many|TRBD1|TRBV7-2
CASSSEQGLKGTQYF
TGTGCCAGCAGCTCAGAACAGGGGTTAAAGGGGACCCAGTACTTC
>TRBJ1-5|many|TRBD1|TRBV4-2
CASSQGVTGDQPQHF
TGTGCCAGCAGCCAAGGCGTAACAGGGGATCAGCCCCAGCATTTT
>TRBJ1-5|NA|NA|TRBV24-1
CATSDATRQPQHF
TGTGCCACCAGTGATGCCACGAGGCAGCCCCAGCATTTT
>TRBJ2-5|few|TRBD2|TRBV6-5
CASSYGLAGETQYF
TGTGCCAGCAGTTACGGGCTAGCGGGGGAGACCCAGTACTTC
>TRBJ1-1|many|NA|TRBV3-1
CASSQVRLTGAEAFF
TGTGCCAGCAGCCAAGTACGGCTCACGGGCGCTGAAGCTTTCTTT
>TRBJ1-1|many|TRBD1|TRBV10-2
CASRETGAGSEAFF
TGCGCCAGCAGGGAGACAGGGGCAGGGTCTGAAGCTTTCTTT
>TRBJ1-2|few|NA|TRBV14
CASSQDVGSRDGYTF
TGTGCCAGCAGCCAAGATGTGGGCAGCAGGGATGGCTACACCTTC
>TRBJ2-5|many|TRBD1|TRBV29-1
CSTGAETQYF
TGCAGCACAGGGGCAGAGACCCAGTACTTC
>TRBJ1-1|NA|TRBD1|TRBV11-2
CASSLWGQGPNTEAFF
TGTGCCAGCAGCTTATGGGGACAGGGACCGAACACTGAAGCTTTCTTT
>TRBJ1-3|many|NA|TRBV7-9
CASSLPSLNTIYF
TGTGCCAGCAGCTTACCGAGCCTAAACACCATATATTTT
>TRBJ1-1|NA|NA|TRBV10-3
CAISKSGSLGGGNTEAFF
TGTGCCATCAGTAAGTCGGGATCCCTTGGAGGGGGGAACACTGAAGCTTTCTTT
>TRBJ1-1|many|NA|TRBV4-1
CASSQIGHLNTEAFF
TGCGCCAGCAGCCAGATAGGACACTTGAACACTGAAGCTTTCTTT
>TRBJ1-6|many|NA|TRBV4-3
CASSRGPQSSSPLHF
TGCGCCAGCAGCCGCGGTCCCCAGTCAAGCTCACCCCTCCACTTT
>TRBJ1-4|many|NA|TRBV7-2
CASSLLGGGNEKLFF
TGTGCCAGCAGCTTACTCGGGGGTGGTAATGAAAAACTGTTTTTT
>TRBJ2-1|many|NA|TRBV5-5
CASSPRQQGFSSYNEQFF
TGTGCCAGCTCCCCTCGACAGCAGGGCTTTAGCTCCTACAATGAGCAGTTCTTC
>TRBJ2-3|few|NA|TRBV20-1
CSASLLVGTDTQYF
TGCAGTGCTAGTCTACTAGTCGGCACAGATACGCAGTATTTT
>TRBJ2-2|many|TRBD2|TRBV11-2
CASSLELAPSGELFF
TGTGCCAGCAGCTTAGAACTAGCGCCATCCGGGGAGCTGTTTTTT
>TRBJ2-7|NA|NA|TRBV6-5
CASTLTLGSSYEQYF
TGTGCCAGCACCCTTACTCTAGGGAGCTCCTACGAGCAGTACTTC
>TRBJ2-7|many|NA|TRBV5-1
CASSWDNTYEQYF
TGCGCCAGCAGCTGGGACAACACCTACGAGCAGTACTTC
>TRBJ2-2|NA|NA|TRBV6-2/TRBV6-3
CASSGAKGGRRDGELFF
TGTGCCAGCAGTGGTGCCAAGGGAGGAAGGCGGGACGGGGAGCTGTTTTTT
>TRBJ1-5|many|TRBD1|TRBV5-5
CASSMDRVNQPQHF
TGTGCCAGCAGCATGGACAGGGTCAATCAGCCCCAGCATTTT
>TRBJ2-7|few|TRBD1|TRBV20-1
CSARQGVAAYEQYF
TGCAGTGCCCGTCAGGGGGTGGCCGCCTACGAGCAGTACTTC
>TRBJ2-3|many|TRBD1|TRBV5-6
CASSLWTGIVNWYF
TGTGCCAGCAGCTTGTGGACAGGGATCGTTAATTGGTATTTT